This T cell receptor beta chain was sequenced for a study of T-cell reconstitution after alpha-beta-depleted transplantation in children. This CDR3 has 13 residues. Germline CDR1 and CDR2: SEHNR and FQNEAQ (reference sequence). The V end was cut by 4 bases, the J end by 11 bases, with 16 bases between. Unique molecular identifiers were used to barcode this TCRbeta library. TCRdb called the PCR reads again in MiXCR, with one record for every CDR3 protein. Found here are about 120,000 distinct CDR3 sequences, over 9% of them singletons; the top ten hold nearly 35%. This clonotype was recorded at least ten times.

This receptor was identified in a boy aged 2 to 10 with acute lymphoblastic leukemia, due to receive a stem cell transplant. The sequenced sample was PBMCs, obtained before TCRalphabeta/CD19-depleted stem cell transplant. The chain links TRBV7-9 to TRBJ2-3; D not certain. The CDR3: CASSSGDGWKQYF. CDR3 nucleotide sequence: TGTGCCAGCAGCTCTGGTGATGGGTGGAAGCAGTATTTT.